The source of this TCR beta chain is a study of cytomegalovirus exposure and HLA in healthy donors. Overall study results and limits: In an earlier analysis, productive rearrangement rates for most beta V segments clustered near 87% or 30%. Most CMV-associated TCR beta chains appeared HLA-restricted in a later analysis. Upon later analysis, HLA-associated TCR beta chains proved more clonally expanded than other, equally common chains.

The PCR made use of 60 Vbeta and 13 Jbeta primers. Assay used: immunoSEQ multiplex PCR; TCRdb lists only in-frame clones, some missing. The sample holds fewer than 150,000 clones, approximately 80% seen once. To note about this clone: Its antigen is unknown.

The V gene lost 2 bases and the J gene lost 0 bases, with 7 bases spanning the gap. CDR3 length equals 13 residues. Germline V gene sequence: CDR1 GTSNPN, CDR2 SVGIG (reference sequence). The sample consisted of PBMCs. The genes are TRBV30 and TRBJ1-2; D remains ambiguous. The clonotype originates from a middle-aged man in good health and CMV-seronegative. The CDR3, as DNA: TGTGCCTGGAGTACTGTCCCTAACTATGGCTACACCTTC. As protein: CAWSTVPNYGYTF.